Included here is one T cell receptor beta chain sequence, with context. The authors drew 2.5 to 3 ml of blood from each donor. This specimen comes from a study of monozygotic twins with inflammatory bowel disease. Input per TCR library consisted of around 3.5 ug of total RNA. Template-switch reactions added UMIs with a 6-nucleotide sample barcode. Two rounds of nested PCR, of 16 and 9 cycles, were run on TCRalpha and TCRbeta cDNA. From the 5' RACE reads, TCRdb lists one entry per CDR3 protein and no DNA. Its table lists a few hundred thousand distinct CDR3 sequences. The CDR3 has 14 amino acids. Germline loops: CDR1 SEHNR, CDR2 FQNEAQ (reference sequence).

What was sequenced was blood. The sequence came from a human donor with ulcerative colitis or Crohn's disease, or a healthy co-twin of an affected twin (not recorded which). This rearrangement joins TRBV7-9 to TRBJ2-5; there is no DNA to check the TCRdb D call of TRBD2. The CDR3 is CASLLTSGQETQYF.